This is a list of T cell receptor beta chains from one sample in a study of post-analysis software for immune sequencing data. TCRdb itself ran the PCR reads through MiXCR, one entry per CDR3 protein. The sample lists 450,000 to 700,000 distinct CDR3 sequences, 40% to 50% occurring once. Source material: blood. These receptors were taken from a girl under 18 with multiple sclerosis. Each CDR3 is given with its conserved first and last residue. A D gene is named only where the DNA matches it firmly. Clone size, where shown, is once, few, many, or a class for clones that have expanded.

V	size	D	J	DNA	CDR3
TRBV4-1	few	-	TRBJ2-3	TGCGCCAGCAGAGGGCTTTGGAGCACAGATACGCAGTATTTT	CASRGLWSTDTQYF
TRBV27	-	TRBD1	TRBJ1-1	TGTGCCAGCAGTTTCCAGGGGGGAATCACTGAAGCTTTCTTT	CASSFQGGITEAFF
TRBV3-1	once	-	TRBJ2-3	TGTGCCAGCAGCCAAATGAGAGATACGCAGTATTTT	CASSQMRDTQYF
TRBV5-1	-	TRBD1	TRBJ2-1	TGCGCCAGCAGCTCCTACAGGGGCTCCTACAATGAGCAGTTCTTC	CASSSYRGSYNEQFF
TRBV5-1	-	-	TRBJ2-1	TGCGCCAGCAGCTCCAGCGGGCGCAGGGGCAATGAGCAGTTCTTC	CASSSSGRRGNEQFF
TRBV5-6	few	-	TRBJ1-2	TGTGCCAGCAGCCGAGGGAACAGGGCGGACTATGGCTACACCTTC	CASSRGNRADYGYTF
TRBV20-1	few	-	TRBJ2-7	TGCAGTGCTAGTAGCCGGCGGGGTGAGAACGAGCAGTACTTC	CSASSRRGENEQYF
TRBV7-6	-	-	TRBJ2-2	TGTGCCAGCAGCCTCAGGATCCCCGGGGGCCCCGGGGAGCTGTTTTTT	CASSLRIPGGPGELFF
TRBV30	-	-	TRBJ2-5	TGTGCCTGGGCGCGGGACCTCCAAGAGACCCAGTACTTC	CAWARDLQETQYF
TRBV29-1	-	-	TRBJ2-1	TGCAGCGTTGGTAGAAGGACACTTTACAATGAGCAGTTCTTC	CSVGRRTLYNEQFF
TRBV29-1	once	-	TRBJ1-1	TGCAGCGCCGTACAGCCATTGAACACTGAAGCTTTCTTT	CSAVQPLNTEAFF
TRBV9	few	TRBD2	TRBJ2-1	TGTGCCAGCAGGGCCGGGACTAGCGGGAGTAATGAGCAGTTCTTC	CASRAGTSGSNEQFF
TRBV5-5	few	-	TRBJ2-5	TGTGCCAGCAGCTTGGGGCGGGCCTCGGAGACCCAGTACTTC	CASSLGRASETQYF